The T cell receptor (beta chain) described here comes from a study of vaccination effects on CD4 cells after COVID-19 (dated by TCRdb to between 2022 and 2023). Notes on the research overall: Across the study, the median time from the second dose to post-vaccine sampling was 72 days (range 14 to 241). The study compared SARS-CoV-2 spike-specific CD4+ TCR repertoires before and after mRNA vaccination in COVID-19 convalescent patients and infection-naive vaccine recipients. The full study included some eleven COVID-19 convalescent patients and a handful of SARS-CoV-2-naive healthy vaccine recipients. In the study, cultures from other donors were sequenced using the Oncomine TCR Beta short-read assay on an Illumina iSeq 100.

To identify antigen-specific CD4+ T cell clonotypes by their expansion, the ViraFEST assay first stimulated PBMC with viral peptide pools and then applied TCR sequencing. After about 10 days of culture, CD4+ T cells were isolated with the EasySep CD4+ T cell isolation kit. Each participant received two doses of an mRNA SARS-CoV-2 vaccine, either BNT162b2 or mRNA-1273. Negative nucleocapsid antibody results before and after vaccination confirmed that the healthy vaccine recipients had no prior SARS-CoV-2 infection. Roughly 2.1 million PBMC per well were cultured in IMDM with 5% human AB serum, 10 IU/ml IL-2 and gentamicin, plus 10 ug/ml peptides. On days 3 and 7, half of the culture medium was replaced with fresh IL-2-containing medium. Unless noted otherwise, every peptide stimulation condition was cultured in triplicate wells. PBMC were separated from whole blood using Ficoll-Paque Plus gradient centrifugation and were then either cryopreserved at -140C or used fresh. The overlapping peptide pools covered the spike proteins of SARS-CoV-2 and of the common cold coronaviruses HCoV-NL63, HCoV-OC43 and HCoV-229E. The QIAamp micro DNA kit was used to extract genomic DNA from the cultured CD4+ T cells.

Findings and caveats that apply to the study as a whole: The study was limited by a small number of convalescent patients, and early post-infection timepoints were lacking. In healthy vaccine recipients, vaccine-induced clones were almost all SARS-CoV-2 mono-reactive, with only 1 of 255 cross-reactive with common cold coronaviruses. Both infection-induced and vaccine-induced clones contracted markedly at late post-vaccination timepoints, which is consistent with waning T cell responses.

The CDR3 starts with the cysteine, ends with the phenylalanine, and has 12 residues. The retained sequence is limited to the CDR3, 36 bases, with the frame set at the first base. V loses 3 bases of germline sequence and J loses 2 bases, and the interval between the two ends is 5 bases. The CDR1 and CDR2 encoded by the germline V gene (reference sequence) are SGHNT and YYREEE. Turning to this clone: Its antigen has not been determined. No clone much larger than this one lies a single base away; base qualities are absent.

Receptor libraries were prepared by the immunoSEQ multiplex PCR assay. DNA from the CD4+ T cells that had been cultured and isolated underwent TCR beta CDR3 sequencing. The authors' analysis ran thus. Non-productive TCR sequences were removed, reads were trimmed to the CDR3 region, and CDR3s of at least 7 amino acids were retained. The MANAFEST web app was used to identify antigen-specific clonotypes by comparing expansion in peptide wells with expansion in reference cultures. Positive clones required FDR<0.05 expansion versus reference and all other wells, odds ratio above 5, and frequency above 0.1% in two replicate wells. A clonotype was called cross-reactive if it was significantly expanded both in SARS-CoV-2 spike wells and in at least one common cold coronavirus spike condition. CDR3 similarity was assessed by Levenshtein distance with the stringdist R package, and unrooted trees were built with ape in R 3.6.1. TCRdb's version of the immuneACCESS table is confined to in-frame rearrangements and falls short of the full clone set. An unresolved V gene accounts for under half of the shortfall where checked; the remainder is of unknown origin. D and trimming were read from the DNA, whereas the V and J calls and clone size are those reported in that table. In this sample the table shows 25,000 to 35,000 clones, about 74% of which occur a single time. Of the sample, under 20% falls within the top ten clones.

The TCR originated in a human donor who received a COVID-19 vaccine. The V and J segments used are TRBV5-4 and TRBJ1-2; no D gene can be assigned with confidence. The sequencing used CD4+ T cells from PBMCs cultured with HCoV-OC43 spike peptides, collected after COVID-19 vaccination. The sample's cell subset or site label, decoded: HCoV-OC43 spike overlapping peptide pool stimulation. Read as DNA, the sequence is TGTGCCAGCAGCTCGGGGAACTATGGCTACACCTTC. Translated, this is CASSSGNYGYTF.